Following are 30 T cell receptor beta chains from one sample sequenced in a study of T cells in Graves' hyperthyroidism and ophthalmopathy. Template material for amplifying TCR beta CDR3 regions consisted of RNA transcripts. During a first-round RT-PCR of the TCR CDR3, the HTBI primer set was used. TCRdb re-analysed the multiplex PCR reads in MiXCR, keeping a single row per CDR3 protein. The table includes about 300,000 distinct CDR3 sequences, roughly an eighth detected once. The sequenced sample consisted of blood. The receptors shown here come from a middle-aged woman with Graves' hyperthyroidism.

This clonotype came up many times. Here the CDR3 reads CASRDRATDTQYF. CDR3 DNA sequence: TGTGCCAGTCGGGACAGAGCCACAGATACGCAGTATTTT. The chain carries TRBV19 and TRBJ2-3, with 7 nucleotides matching TRBD1. CDR1 is LNHDA, CDR2 SQIVND, per germline (reference sequence). The ends lost 8 bases at V and 2 bases at J; junction bases unmatched: 4. The length of the CDR3 is 13 residues.

This clonotype was detected ten times or more. J is TRBJ2-1 and V is TRBV2; tentative D call: TRBD1 (6 bases). This CDR3 has 12 residues. Per germline, CDR1 SNHLY and CDR2 FYNNEI. V lost 6 bases and J 7 bases, leaving 10 bases between the germline ends. CDR3 sequence reads: CASRPGQNEQFF. The DNA for the CDR3 is TGTGCCAGCAGACCCGGACAGAATGAGCAGTTCTTC.

The V call is TRBV5-1, the J call TRBJ2-1, with 8 bases matching TRBD2. Germline CDR1 is SGHRS and CDR2 is YFSETQ. Trimming took 0 bases from V and 11 from J; bases not matched to a gene: 10. The CDR3 has 15 residues. CDR3 region: CASSLDSGTRNQQFF. CDR3 DNA: TGCGCCAGCAGCTTGGATTCCGGGACTAGGAACCAGCAGTTCTTC.

This clonotype was seen more than once but under ten times. The rearrangement joins TRBV7-8 to TRBJ2-2; tentative D call: TRBD2 (6 bases). V shed 4 bases and J shed 7 bases, with 13 bases lying between them. Germline V CDR1 and CDR2: SGHVS, FQNEAQ. The CDR3 is 14 residues long. The DNA for the CDR3 is TGTGCCAGCAGCTCGGAAGGGAGGAACGGGGAGCTGTTTTTT. It translates to CASSSEGRNGELFF.

The gene calls are TRBV6-2 or TRBV6-3 and TRBJ2-4; D is tentatively TRBD1 or TRBD2 (5 bases each). Germline V lookup: CDR1 MNHEY, CDR2 SVGEGT. CDR3 length equals 14 residues. Trimming shortened V by 6 bases and J by 6 bases, and 15 bases separated the two germline ends. This CDR3 is CASSYGAGTNIQYF. CDR3 DNA: TGTGCCAGCAGCTACGGGGCTGGGACAAACATTCAGTACTTC.

This clonotype was seen at least ten times. The chain couples TRBV6-5 to TRBJ1-3; 7 nucleotides line up with TRBD1. The CDR3 consists of 16 residues. Trimming at V came to 0 bases and at J to 0 bases, leaving 2 bases not matched to a gene. The germline V gene encodes CDR1 MNHEY and CDR2 SVGAGI. The CDR3 nucleotides are TGTGCCAGCAGTTACTCGGGACAGAGCTCTGGAAACACCATATATTTT. It translates to CASSYSGQSSGNTIYF.

This clonotype was counted at least ten times. This chain connects TRBV6-6 to TRBJ1-5; D gene ambiguous. Between the trimmed V and J ends, which lost 0 bases and 1 base, there was a span of 7 bases. The length of the CDR3 is 15 residues. Germline loops: CDR1 MNHNY, CDR2 SVGAGI (reference sequence). The CDR3: CASSYSDGSNQPQHF. DNA for the CDR3: TGTGCCAGCAGTTACTCGGACGGAAGCAATCAGCCCCAGCATTTT.

Ten or more counts support this clonotype. The genes are TRBV2 and TRBJ1-1; D not certain. Germline assignment: CDR1 SNHLY and CDR2 FYNNEI. This CDR3 region has 12 residues. Trimming took off 9 bases at V and 2 bases at J, with 10 bases between the two ends. Here the CDR3 reads CASTEGNTEAFF. As DNA, the CDR3 is TGTGCCAGTACCGAGGGTAACACTGAAGCTTTCTTT.

This clonotype has a handful of counts. The J gene is TRBJ2-1, the V gene TRBV7-2, with TRBD2 identical over 13 bases. Trimming removed 5 bases from V and 1 base from J; junction bases left unmatched: 14. Germline V lookup: CDR1 SGHTA, CDR2 FQGNSA. This CDR3 is 20 amino acids long. The CDR3 here is CASSTGLAGEVPNSYNEQFF. The CDR3 nucleotides read TGTGCCAGCAGCACCGGACTAGCGGGAGAAGTCCCCAATTCCTACAATGAGCAGTTCTTC.

This clonotype was seen ten or more times. The chain joins TRBV7-9 to TRBJ2-7, with 7 nucleotides matching TRBD1. The V segment lost 1 base and the J segment 2 bases; nucleotides outside the gene matches: 8. The CDR3 is 16 amino acids. Germline V lookup: CDR1 SEHNR, CDR2 FQNEAQ (reference sequence). CDR3 in DNA: TGTGCCAGCAGCTTAGGTTCAGGGGGAAGACCCTACGAGCAGTACTTC. Protein: CASSLGSGGRPYEQYF.

This clonotype was seen repeatedly, ten times or more. The chain carries TRBV7-9 and TRBJ1-1, with D uncertain. The CDR3 consists of 13 residues. Trimming cost V 5 bases and J 10 bases, with 17 bases left between them. CDR1 and CDR2 from the germline V gene are SEHNR and FQNEAQ (reference sequence). As DNA, the CDR3 is TGTGCCAGCAGCACTACGCACCCGTTCGGAGCTTTCTTT. As protein: CASSTTHPFGAFF.

The chain joins TRBV7-2 to TRBJ2-7; 10 nucleotides align to TRBD2. Germline CDR1 reads SGHTA; CDR2 reads FQGNSA. V dropped 3 bases and J dropped 6; count of bases not matched to a gene: 5. CDR3 length: 14 residues. This chain's CDR3 is CASSFGLAGAEQYF. The CDR3 DNA reads TGTGCCAGCAGCTTTGGGCTAGCGGGAGCCGAGCAGTACTTC.

This clonotype has a handful of counts. V gene TRBV27 combines with J gene TRBJ1-6; D unresolved. CDR3 length: 14 amino acids. V shed 2 bases and J shed 8 bases, with 10 bases lying between them. Germline CDR1 and CDR2: MNHEY and SMNVEV (reference sequence). CDR3 in amino acids: CASSLGYTYSPLHF. In DNA, the CDR3 is TGTGCCAGCAGTTTAGGTTACACTTATTCACCCCTCCACTTT.

This clonotype was observed at least ten times. The chain is built from TRBV12-3 or TRBV12-4 and TRBJ2-3; 9 nucleotides line up with TRBD2. This CDR3 comprises 17 residues. Unmatched junction bases numbered 6, after V lost 0 bases and J lost 2 bases. The CDR3 loop reads CASSLAGTSQTTDTQYF. In DNA, the CDR3 is TGTGCCAGCAGTTTAGCCGGGACTAGCCAGACCACAGATACGCAGTATTTT.

This clonotype was picked up a small number of times. The chain joins TRBV20-1 to TRBJ2-6, with a possible D match to TRBD1 (6 bases). Germline CDR1 reads DFQATT; CDR2 reads SNEGSKA (reference sequence). This CDR3 is 19 amino acids long. With 0 bases removed from V and 0 bases from J, the gap between germline ends came to 18 bases. CDR3 amino acids: CSARDRLGHPCSGANVLTF. CDR3 DNA sequence: TGCAGTGCTAGAGATAGGCTGGGACACCCCTGCTCTGGGGCCAACGTCCTGACTTTC.

The chain has TRBV7-9 and TRBJ2-5; D perhaps matches TRBD1 (5 bases). The CDR3 contains 14 residues. V was pared by 1 base and J by 4 bases, with 10 bases between. From germline, CDR1 is SEHNR and CDR2 FQNEAQ (reference sequence). The CDR3 reads CASSLVGASETQYF. CDR3 sequence (DNA): TGTGCCAGCAGCTTAGTTGGGGCGTCAGAGACCCAGTACTTC.

This clonotype was seen many times. The chain links TRBV6-1 to TRBJ2-3; 14 nucleotides agree with TRBD2. CDR1 is MNHNS, CDR2 SASEGT, per germline. The CDR3 is 18 residues long. V lost 5 bases, J lost 1 base, and 8 bases stayed unmatched. The DNA of the CDR3 is TGTGCCAGCAGTAAAGGGACTAGCGGGAGTAGGGGCACAGATACGCAGTATTTT. This codes for CASSKGTSGSRGTDTQYF.

This clonotype was recorded at least ten times. CDR3 region: CASSTGHLGEETQYF. DNA of the CDR3: TGTGCCAGCAGTACGGGCCATCTGGGGGAAGAGACCCAGTACTTC. The chain has TRBV28 and TRBJ2-5, with D perhaps assigned TRBD1 or TRBD2 (5 bases each). The length of the CDR3 is 15 residues. Germline CDR1 reads MDHEN; CDR2 reads SYDVKM. V lost 5 bases and J 3 bases, leaving 16 bases between the germline ends.

This clonotype was observed many times. Here the CDR3 reads CSAHQDRTDTQYF. Written as DNA, the CDR3 is TGCAGTGCTCATCAGGACCGCACAGATACGCAGTATTTT. V and J are TRBV20-1 and TRBJ2-3; D unresolved. The CDR3 sequence is 13 residues long. Trimming took off 5 bases at V and 1 base at J, with 10 bases between the two ends. Germline loops: CDR1 DFQATT, CDR2 SNEGSKA (reference sequence).

This rearrangement joins TRBV14 to TRBJ2-7; a weak D match, TRBD2 (6 bases). The CDR3 has 14 residues. Germline loops: CDR1 SGHDN, CDR2 FVKESK. Trimming stripped 3 bases from V and 2 bases from J, with 11 bases between. CDR3 nucleotides: TGTGCCAGCAGCCAGGGGACTGGACCCTACGAGCAGTACTTC. Amino acids: CASSQGTGPYEQYF.

This chain links TRBV7-6 with TRBJ2-2; TRBD2 matches at 10 bases. The CDR3 has 18 amino acids. With 3 bases clipped from V and 2 bases from J, the junction kept 9 bases outside the gene matches. CDR1 is SGHVS, CDR2 FNYEAQ, per germline. Here the CDR3 reads CASSFEPSSGGNTGELFF. The CDR3 bases are TGTGCCAGCAGCTTCGAACCCTCTAGCGGGGGAAACACCGGGGAGCTGTTTTTT.

In this sample, this clonotype turned up many times. The V call is TRBV6-1, the J call TRBJ1-1, with 7 bases that match TRBD1. J lost 2 bases, V lost 4 bases, and 4 bases had no gene match. The CDR3 totals 14 residues. Germline V gene lookup returns CDR1 MNHNS and CDR2 SASEGT. CDR3 sequence: CASSAEGANTEAFF. The CDR3 nucleotides are TGTGCCAGCAGTGCCGAGGGGGCAAACACTGAAGCTTTCTTT.

Ten or more counts support this clonotype. The chain joins TRBV6-1 to TRBJ1-2; possible D gene TRBD1, 6 bases. Trimming removed 6 bases at V and 3 bases at J, with 11 bases between. In germline, CDR1 is MNHNS, CDR2 SASEGT. This CDR3 has 13 residues. This CDR3 reads CASRRTADYGYTF. CDR3 in DNA: TGTGCCAGCAGGAGGACAGCTGACTATGGCTACACCTTC.

As for this clonotype: A much more abundant neighbour one base away suggests this may be a read error. The chain couples TRBV3-1 to TRBJ1-2; D call uncertain. CDR3 length equals 13 residues. CDR1 LGHDT and CDR2 YNNKEL come from the germline V gene (reference sequence). DNA of the CDR3: TGTGCCAGCAGACAAGCGGGGATCTATGGCTACACCTTC. Amino acid sequence: CASRQAGIYGYTF.

This clonotype occurred many times. CDR3 in DNA: TGCAGTGCTACCCTAGCGGGACAAAACAATGAGCAGTTCTTC. Translated: CSATLAGQNNEQFF. The chain joins TRBV20-1 to TRBJ2-1, with 9 bases that match TRBD2. Germline assignment: CDR1 DFQATT and CDR2 SNEGSKA (reference sequence). This CDR3 spans 14 amino acids. After removal of 4 bases from V and 5 bases from J, the junction contained 6 bases not matched to a gene.

The rearrangement links TRBV11-3 to TRBJ2-1, with D perhaps matching TRBD2 (6 bases). With 1 base removed from V and 8 bases from J, the gap between germline ends came to 15 bases. Germline V gene sequence: CDR1 SGHNT, CDR2 YENEEA. The CDR3 contains 15 residues. This CDR3 is CASSLGPAGKHEQFF. CDR3 nucleotide sequence: TGTGCCAGCAGCTTAGGACCAGCGGGTAAACATGAGCAGTTCTTC.

J is TRBJ2-3 and V is TRBV20-1; the D is unclear. Germline assignment: CDR1 DFQATT and CDR2 SNEGSKA (reference sequence). This CDR3 comprises 14 residues. Between the trimmed V and J ends, which lost 2 bases and 1 base, there was a span of 10 bases. CDR3 sequence reads: CSARNPRGTDTQYF. CDR3 nucleotide sequence: TGCAGTGCTAGAAACCCTAGAGGCACAGATACGCAGTATTTT.

Many counts were recorded for this clonotype. The V gene is TRBV20-1, the J gene TRBJ2-7; D perhaps matches TRBD1 (5 bases). Trimming removed 3 bases at V and 2 bases at J, with 14 bases between. The V gene's germline CDR1 is DFQATT and CDR2 SNEGSKA (reference sequence). This CDR3 comprises 14 residues. This CDR3 reads CSASDSEVAYEQYF. CDR3 DNA sequence: TGCAGTGCTAGCGACAGCGAAGTAGCCTACGAGCAGTACTTC.

This clonotype was recorded many times. This chain joins TRBV11-2 and TRBJ1-1; D is unclear. The CDR3 runs 13 residues. Per the germline V gene, CDR1 is SGHAT and CDR2 is FQNNGV. Deletions cut 0 bases from V and 6 bases from J, with 8 bases between. The CDR3 sequence is CASSLETASEAFF. The CDR3 DNA reads as TGTGCCAGCAGCTTAGAGACGGCTTCTGAAGCTTTCTTT.

This clonotype occurred many times. The chain recombines TRBV27 with TRBJ1-2; D gene unclear. The CDR3 sequence is 12 residues long. The V gene's germline CDR1 is MNHEY and CDR2 SMNVEV (reference sequence). V lost 1 base, J lost 6 bases, and 6 bases lay in between. Here the CDR3 DNA reads TGTGCCAGCAGTTTATATGGGGATGGCTACACCTTC. It is translated as CASSLYGDGYTF.